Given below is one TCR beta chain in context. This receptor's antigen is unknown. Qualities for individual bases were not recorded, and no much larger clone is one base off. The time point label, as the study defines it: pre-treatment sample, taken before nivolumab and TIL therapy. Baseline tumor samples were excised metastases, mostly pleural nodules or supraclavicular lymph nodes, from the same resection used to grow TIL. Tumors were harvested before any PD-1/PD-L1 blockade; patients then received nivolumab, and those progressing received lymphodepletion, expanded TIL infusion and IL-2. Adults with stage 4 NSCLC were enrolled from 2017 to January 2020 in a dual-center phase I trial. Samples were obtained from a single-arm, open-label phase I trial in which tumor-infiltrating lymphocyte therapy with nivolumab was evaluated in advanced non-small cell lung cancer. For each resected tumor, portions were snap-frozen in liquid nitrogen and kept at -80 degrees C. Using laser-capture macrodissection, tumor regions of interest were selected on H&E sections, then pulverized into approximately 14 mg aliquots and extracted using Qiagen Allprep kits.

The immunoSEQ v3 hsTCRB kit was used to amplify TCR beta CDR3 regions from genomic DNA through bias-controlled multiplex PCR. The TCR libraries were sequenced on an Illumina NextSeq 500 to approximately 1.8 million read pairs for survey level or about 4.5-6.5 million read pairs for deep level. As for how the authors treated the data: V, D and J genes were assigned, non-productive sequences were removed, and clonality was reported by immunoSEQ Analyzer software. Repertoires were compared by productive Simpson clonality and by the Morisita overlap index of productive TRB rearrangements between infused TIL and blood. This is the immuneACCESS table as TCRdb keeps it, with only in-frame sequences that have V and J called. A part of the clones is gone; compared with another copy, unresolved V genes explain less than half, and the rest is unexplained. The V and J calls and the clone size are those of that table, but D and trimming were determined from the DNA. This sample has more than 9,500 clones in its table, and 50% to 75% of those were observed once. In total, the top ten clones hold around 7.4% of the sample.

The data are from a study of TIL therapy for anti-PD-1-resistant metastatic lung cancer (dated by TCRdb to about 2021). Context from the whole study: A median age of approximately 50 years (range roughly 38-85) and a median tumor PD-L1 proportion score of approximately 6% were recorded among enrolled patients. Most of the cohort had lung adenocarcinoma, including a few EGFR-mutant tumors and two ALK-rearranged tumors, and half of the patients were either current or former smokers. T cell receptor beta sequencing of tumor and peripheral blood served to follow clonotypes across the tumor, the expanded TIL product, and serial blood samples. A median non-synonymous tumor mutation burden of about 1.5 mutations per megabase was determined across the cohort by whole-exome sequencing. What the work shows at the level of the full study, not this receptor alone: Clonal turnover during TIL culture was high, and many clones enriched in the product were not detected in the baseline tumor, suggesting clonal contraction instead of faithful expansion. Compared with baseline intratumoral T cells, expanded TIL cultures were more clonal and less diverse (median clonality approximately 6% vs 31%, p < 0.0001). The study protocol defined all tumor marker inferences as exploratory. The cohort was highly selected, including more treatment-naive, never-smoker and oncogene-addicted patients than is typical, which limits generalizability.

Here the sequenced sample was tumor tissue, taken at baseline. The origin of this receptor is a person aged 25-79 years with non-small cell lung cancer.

This receptor has the CDR3 CASSESGGAGQFF. The nucleotides are TGTGCCAGCAGTGAATCAGGGGGTGCAGGGCAGTTCTTC. The chain is assembled from TRBV6-1 and TRBJ2-1, and 7 bases in between align with TRBD1. V ends up 2 bases short and J 12 bases short, with an unmatched junction base count of 7. The germline V gene sets CDR1 to MNHNS and CDR2 to SASEGT. Its CDR3 holds 13 amino acids, cysteine through phenylalanine. This entry keeps only the CDR3 DNA: 39 bases, framed from base 1.